A selection of T cell receptor beta chains follows, all from one sample in a study of blood T cell repertoires in COVID-19. Clones were sequenced by immunoSEQ multiplex PCR, and TCRdb holds only the in-frame ones, with some missing. The sample shows about 320,000 clones, roughly nine tenths of them seen only once. The material sequenced was PBMCs or T cells enriched from blood (not recorded which). The receptors here all came from a man in his fifties or sixties who had recovered from COVID-19. Each CDR3 is given without its conserved first and last residue.

TRBV2	12	TRBJ1-1	ASSEGTGTTEAF
TRBV5-4	13	TRBJ2-3	ASSWSDRTTDTQY
TRBV5-1	12	TRBJ1-1	ASSSRGSNTEAF
TRBV4-2	15	TRBJ1-5	ASSQDRGRNSNQPQH
TRBV3-1/TRBV3-2	12	TRBJ1-2	ASSPGTGTSGYT
TRBV9	13	TRBJ2-6	ASTPGDSGANVLT
TRBV9	12	TRBJ2-3	ASSVGGRTDTQY
TRBV5-1	12	TRBJ2-5	ASSPGQARETQY
TRBV12-5	8	TRBJ2-1	ASAVNEQF
TRBV7-6	12	TRBJ2-3	ASSLRDLTDTQY
TRBV27	12	TRBJ1-5	ASSFRGSNQPQH
TRBV5-1	13	TRBJ2-5	ASSWGPRGVETQY
TRBV11-1	12	TRBJ2-2	ASSWGGHTGELF
TRBV6-5	9	TRBJ2-5	ASRGGETQY
TRBV19	14	TRBJ2-3	ASSRLEGPSTDTQY
TRBV5-6	12	TRBJ1-2	ASSRLKEGKGYT
TRBV7-9	11	TRBJ2-7	ASSLEGRGEQY
TRBV24-1	10	TRBJ1-4	ATSDSREKLF
TRBV11-2	13	TRBJ2-3	ASSLVWQGADTQY
TRBV3-1/TRBV3-2	11	TRBJ1-6	ASSLDVWRPLH
TRBV4-3	12	TRBJ1-2	ASSQDLGRGIYT
TRBV5-1	13	TRBJ1-1	ASSSQTGGRTEAF
TRBV7-2	11	TRBJ2-3	ASSLGRGDTQY
TRBV7-8	12	TRBJ1-5	ASSSHRGDQPQH
TRBV11-2	14	TRBJ2-1	ASSPTSGSIADEQF
TRBV27	12	TRBJ2-1	ASRAGTGYNEQF
TRBV10-2	14	TRBJ1-5	ASSEWDSYSNQPQH
TRBV9	13	TRBJ2-2	ASSASGQNTGELF
TRBV28	13	TRBJ2-3	ASQIADLSTDTQY
TRBV2	13	TRBJ2-1	ASRSLAGGFNEQF
TRBV24-1	10	TRBJ2-1	ATSDWGGEQF